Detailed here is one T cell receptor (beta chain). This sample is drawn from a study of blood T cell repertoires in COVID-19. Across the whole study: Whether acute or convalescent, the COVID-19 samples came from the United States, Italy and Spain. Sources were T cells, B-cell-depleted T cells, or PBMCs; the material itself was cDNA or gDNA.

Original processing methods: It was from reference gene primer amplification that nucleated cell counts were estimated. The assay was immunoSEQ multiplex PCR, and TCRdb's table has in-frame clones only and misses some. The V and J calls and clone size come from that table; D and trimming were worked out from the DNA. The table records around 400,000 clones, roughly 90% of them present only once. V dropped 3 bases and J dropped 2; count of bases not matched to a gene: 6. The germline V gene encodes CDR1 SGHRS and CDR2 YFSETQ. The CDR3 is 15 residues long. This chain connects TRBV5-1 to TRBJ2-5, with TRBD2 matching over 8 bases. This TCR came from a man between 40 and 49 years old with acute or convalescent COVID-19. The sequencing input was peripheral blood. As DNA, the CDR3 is TGCGCCAGCAGCTGGCTGACTAGCGAACAAGAGACCCAGTACTTC. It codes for CASSWLTSEQETQYF.